Listed here is a single T cell receptor beta chain. Its antigen is not known. These data belong to a study of cytomegalovirus exposure and HLA in healthy donors. Study summary: The roughly 120 validation repertoires, a later analysis reported, used the same platform as the approximately 670 first-cohort repertoires.

Only in-frame clones appear in the TCRdb table, and some are missing; sequencing was by immunoSEQ multiplex PCR. The repertoire holds 120,000 or so clones, roughly 87% seen once, with about 1.1% in the top ten. Germline trimming cut 0 bases from V and 3 bases from J; bases unmatched to any gene: 4. Germline CDR1 reads ENHRY; CDR2 reads SYGVKD. The CDR3 is 15 amino acids. Study observations and caveats: The dataset shows that most TCR sequences were rare, while some public TCRs occurred in many donors.

The rearrangement uses TRBV10-3 and TRBJ1-2; TRBD1 matches 7 bases. This receptor was obtained from a young woman in good health and CMV-seronegative. The specimen sequenced was PBMCs. Here the CDR3 DNA reads TGTGCCATCAGTGAGTCGAGGGACAGCGACTATGGCTACACCTTC. Translated: CAISESRDSDYGYTF.